This TCR beta chain originates from a study of T-cell memory formation after mild COVID-19. Study results and caveats: Confirmation of SARS-CoV-2 specificity was lacking for second-wave clones peaking day 37.

TCRdb analysed the 5' RACE reads with MiXCR anew, one entry per CDR3 protein. The table records about 390,000 distinct CDR3 sequences, more than 15% of them present only once. About this clonotype: Antigen: not known.

The sequence derives from a man between 18 and 35 years old who had mild COVID-19 (a few samples of this study predate the infection). Cell type and time point are not known. The sequenced material came from PBMCs or a T cell subset sorted from them (not recorded which).

This chain's CDR3 is CASSPLSGGLYTDTQYF. Here the CDR3 DNA reads TGTGCCAGCAGCCCTCTAAGCGGGGGGTTATACACAGATACGCAGTATTTT. The V gene is TRBV7-6, the J gene TRBJ2-3; TRBD2 matches 9 bases. V gave up 5 bases and J gave up 2 bases; unmatched junction bases: 11. CDR1 and CDR2 (germline): SGHVS, FNYEAQ. CDR3 length: 17 residues.